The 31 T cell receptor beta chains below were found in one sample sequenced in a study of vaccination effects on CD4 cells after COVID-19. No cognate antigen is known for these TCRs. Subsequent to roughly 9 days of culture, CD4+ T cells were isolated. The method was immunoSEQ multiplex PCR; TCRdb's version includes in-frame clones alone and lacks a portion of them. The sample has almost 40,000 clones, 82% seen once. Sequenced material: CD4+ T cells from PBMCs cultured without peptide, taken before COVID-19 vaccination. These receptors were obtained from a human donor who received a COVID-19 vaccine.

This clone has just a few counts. The CDR3 loop reads CASSIQGGEDQETQYF. DNA for the CDR3: TGTGCCAGTAGTATTCAAGGCGGGGAGGACCAAGAGACCCAGTACTTC. This rearrangement joins TRBV19 to TRBJ2-5; D is possibly TRBD2 (6 bases). The germline V and J ends were trimmed by 3 bases and 0 bases, with 14 bases remaining between them. Germline lookup yields CDR1 LNHDA and CDR2 SQIVND (reference sequence). This CDR3 has 16 amino acids. The entire variable domain, with the rest obtained from reference TRBV19 and TRBJ2-5, is as follows: DGGITQSPKYLFRKEGQNVTLSCEQNLNHDAMYWYRQDPGQGLRLIYYSQIVNDFQKGDIAEGYSVSREKKESFPLTVTSAQKNPTAFYLCASSIQGGEDQETQYFGPGTRLLVL.

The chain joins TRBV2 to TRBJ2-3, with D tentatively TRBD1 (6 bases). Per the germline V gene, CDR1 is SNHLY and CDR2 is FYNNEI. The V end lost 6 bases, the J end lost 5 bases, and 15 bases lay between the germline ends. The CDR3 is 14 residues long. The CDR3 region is CASRDRQVVDTQYF. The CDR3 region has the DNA TGTGCCAGCAGAGACCGACAGGTGGTAGATACGCAGTATTTT. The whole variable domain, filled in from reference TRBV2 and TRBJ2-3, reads EPEVTQTPSHQVTQMGQEVILRCVPISNHLYFYWYRQILGQKVEFLVSFYNNEISEKSEIFDDQFSVERPDGSNFTLKIRSTKLEDSAMYFCASRDRQVVDTQYFGPGTRLTVL.

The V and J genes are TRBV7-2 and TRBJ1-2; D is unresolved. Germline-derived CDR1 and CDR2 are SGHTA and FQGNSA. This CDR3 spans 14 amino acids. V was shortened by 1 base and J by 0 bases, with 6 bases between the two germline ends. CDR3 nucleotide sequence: TGTGCCAGCAGCTTAGAACAGTCTAACTATGGCTACACCTTC. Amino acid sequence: CASSLEQSNYGYTF.

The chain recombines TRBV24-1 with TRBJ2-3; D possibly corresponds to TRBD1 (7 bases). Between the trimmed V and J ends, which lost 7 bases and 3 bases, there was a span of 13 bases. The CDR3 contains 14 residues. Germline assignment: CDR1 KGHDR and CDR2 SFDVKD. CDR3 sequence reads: CATSAGGWTDTQYF. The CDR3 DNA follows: TGTGCCACCAGCGCAGGGGGGTGGACAGATACGCAGTATTTT.

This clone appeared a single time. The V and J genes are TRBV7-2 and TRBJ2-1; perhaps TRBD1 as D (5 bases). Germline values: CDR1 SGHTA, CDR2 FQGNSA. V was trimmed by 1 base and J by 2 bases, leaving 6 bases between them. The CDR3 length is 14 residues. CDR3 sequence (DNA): TGTGCCAGCAGCTTAGGACAGACCTACAATGAGCAGTTCTTC. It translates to CASSLGQTYNEQFF. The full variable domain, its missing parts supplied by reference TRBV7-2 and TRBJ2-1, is GAGVSQSPSNKVTEKGKDVELRCDPISGHTALYWYRQSLGQGLEFLIYFQGNSAPDKSGLPSDRFSAERTGGSVSTLTIQRTQQEDSAVYLCASSLGQTYNEQFFGPGTRLTVL.

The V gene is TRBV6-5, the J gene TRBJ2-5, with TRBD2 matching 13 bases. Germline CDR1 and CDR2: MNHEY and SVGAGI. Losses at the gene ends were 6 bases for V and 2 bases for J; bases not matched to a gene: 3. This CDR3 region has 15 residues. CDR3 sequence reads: CASSKLAGGQETQYF. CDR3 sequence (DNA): TGTGCCAGCAGCAAACTAGCGGGGGGGCAAGAGACCCAGTACTTC.

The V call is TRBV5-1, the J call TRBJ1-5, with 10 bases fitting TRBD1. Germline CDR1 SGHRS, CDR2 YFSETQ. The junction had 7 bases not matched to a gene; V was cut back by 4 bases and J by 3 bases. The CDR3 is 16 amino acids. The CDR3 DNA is TGCGCCAGCAGCCTCGGGACAGGGGCCCCCAATCAGCCCCAGCATTTT. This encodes CASSLGTGAPNQPQHF.

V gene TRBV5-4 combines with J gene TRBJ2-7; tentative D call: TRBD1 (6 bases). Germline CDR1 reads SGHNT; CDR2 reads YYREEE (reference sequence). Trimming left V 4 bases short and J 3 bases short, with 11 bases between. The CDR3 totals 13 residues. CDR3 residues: CASSARQDYEQYV. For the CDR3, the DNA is TGTGCCAGCAGCGCCCGACAGGACTACGAGCAGTACGTC.

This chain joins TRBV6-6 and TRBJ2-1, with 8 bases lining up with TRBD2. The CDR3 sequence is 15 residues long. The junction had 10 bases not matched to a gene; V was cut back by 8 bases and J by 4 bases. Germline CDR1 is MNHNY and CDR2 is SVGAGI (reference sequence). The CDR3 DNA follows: TGTGCCAGCTCACCGCCGGGGGGGCGATACAATGAGCAGTTCTTC. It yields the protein CASSPPGGRYNEQFF.

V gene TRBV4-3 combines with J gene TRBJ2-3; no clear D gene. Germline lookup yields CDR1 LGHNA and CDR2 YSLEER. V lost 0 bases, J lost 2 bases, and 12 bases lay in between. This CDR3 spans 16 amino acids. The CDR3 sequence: CASSQEFGRSTDTQYF. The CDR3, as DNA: TGCGCCAGCAGCCAAGAGTTCGGGCGGTCCACAGATACGCAGTATTTT.

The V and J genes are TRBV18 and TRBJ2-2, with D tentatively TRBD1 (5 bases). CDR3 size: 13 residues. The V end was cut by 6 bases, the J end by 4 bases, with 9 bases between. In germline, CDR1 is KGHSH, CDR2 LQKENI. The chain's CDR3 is CASSQDTTGELFF. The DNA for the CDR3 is TGTGCCAGCTCTCAGGACACCACCGGGGAGCTGTTTTTT.

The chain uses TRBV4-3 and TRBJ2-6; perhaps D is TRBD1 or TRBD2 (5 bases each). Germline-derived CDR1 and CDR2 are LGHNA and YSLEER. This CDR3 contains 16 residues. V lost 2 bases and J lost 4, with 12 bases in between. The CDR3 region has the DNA TGCGCCAGCAGCCAAACTAGGGGTACAGGGGCCAACGTCCTGACTTTC. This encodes CASSQTRGTGANVLTF.

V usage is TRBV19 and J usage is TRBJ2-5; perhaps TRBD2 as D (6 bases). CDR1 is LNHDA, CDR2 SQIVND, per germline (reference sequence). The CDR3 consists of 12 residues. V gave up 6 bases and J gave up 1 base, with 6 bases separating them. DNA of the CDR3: TGTGCCAGTAGGGGGGGCCAAGAGACCCAGTACTTC. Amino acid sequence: CASRGGQETQYF.

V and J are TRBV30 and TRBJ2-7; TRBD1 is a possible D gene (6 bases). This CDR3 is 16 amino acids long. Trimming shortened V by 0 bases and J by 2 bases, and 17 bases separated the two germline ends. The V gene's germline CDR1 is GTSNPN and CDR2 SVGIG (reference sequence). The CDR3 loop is CAWSVGGHTPPYEQYV. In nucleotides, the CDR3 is TGTGCCTGGAGTGTTGGGGGACACACTCCCCCCTACGAGCAGTACGTC.

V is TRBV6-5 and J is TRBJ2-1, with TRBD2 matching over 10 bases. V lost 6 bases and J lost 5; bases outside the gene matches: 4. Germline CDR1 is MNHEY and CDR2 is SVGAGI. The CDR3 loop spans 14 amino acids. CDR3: CASRRGTSDNEQFF. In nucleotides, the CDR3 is TGTGCCAGCAGGAGGGGGACTAGCGACAATGAGCAGTTCTTC.

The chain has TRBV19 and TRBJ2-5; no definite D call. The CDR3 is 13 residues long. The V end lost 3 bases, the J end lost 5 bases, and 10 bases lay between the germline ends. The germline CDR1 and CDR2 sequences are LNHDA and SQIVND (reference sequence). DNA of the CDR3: TGTGCCAGTAGTATTAGAGGTCCGGAGACCCAGTACTTC. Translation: CASSIRGPETQYF.

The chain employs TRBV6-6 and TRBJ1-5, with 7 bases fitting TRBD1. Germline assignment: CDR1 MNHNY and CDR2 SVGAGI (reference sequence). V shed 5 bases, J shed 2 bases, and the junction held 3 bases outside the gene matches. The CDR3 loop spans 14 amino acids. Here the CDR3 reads CASSTTGGNQPQHF. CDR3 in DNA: TGTGCCAGCAGTACTACAGGGGGCAATCAGCCCCAGCATTTT.

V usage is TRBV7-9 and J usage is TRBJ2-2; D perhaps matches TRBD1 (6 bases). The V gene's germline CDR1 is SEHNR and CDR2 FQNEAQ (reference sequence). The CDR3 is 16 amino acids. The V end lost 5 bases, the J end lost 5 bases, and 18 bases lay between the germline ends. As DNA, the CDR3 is TGTGCCAGCAGCCCCCAGGCGACAGGATGGACCGGGGAGCTGTTTTTT. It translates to CASSPQATGWTGELFF.

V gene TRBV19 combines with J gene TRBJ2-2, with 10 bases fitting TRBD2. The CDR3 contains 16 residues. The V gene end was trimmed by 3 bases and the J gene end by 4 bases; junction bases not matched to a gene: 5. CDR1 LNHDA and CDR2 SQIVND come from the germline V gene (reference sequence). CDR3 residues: CASSIRAGGPTGELFF. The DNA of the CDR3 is TGTGCCAGTAGTATCCGAGCGGGGGGGCCCACCGGGGAGCTGTTTTTT.

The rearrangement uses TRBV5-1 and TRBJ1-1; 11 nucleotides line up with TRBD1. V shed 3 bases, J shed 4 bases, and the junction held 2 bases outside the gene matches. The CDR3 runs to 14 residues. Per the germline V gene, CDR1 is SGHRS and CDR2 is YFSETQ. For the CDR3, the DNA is TGCGCCAGCAGCTCCGGGACAGGGGGCACTGAAGCTTTCTTT. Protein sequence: CASSSGTGGTEAFF.

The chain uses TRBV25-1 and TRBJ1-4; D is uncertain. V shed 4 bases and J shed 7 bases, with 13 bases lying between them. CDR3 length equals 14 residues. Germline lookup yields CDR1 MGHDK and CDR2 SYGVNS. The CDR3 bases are TGTGCCAGCAGTGGTAATCTAGGTACTGAAAAACTGTTTTTT. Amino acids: CASSGNLGTEKLFF.

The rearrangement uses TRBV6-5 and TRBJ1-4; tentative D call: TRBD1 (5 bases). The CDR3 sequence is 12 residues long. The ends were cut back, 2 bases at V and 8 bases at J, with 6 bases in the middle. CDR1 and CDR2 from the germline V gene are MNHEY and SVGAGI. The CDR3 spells CASSYGGEKLFF. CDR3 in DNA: TGTGCCAGCAGTTACGGGGGAGAAAAACTGTTTTTT.

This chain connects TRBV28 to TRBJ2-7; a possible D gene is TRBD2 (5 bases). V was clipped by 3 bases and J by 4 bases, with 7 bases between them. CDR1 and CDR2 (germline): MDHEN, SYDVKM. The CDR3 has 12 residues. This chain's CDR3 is CASSLGGYEQYV. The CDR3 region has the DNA TGTGCCAGCAGTTTGGGCGGGTACGAGCAGTACGTC.

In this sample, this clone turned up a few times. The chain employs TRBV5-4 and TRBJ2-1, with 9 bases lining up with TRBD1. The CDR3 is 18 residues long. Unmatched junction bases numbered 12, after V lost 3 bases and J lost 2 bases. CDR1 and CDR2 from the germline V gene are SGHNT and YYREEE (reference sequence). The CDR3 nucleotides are TGTGCCAGCAGCTCACGGACAGGGGAGACAGCAACCTACAATGAGCAGTTCTTC. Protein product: CASSSRTGETATYNEQFF.

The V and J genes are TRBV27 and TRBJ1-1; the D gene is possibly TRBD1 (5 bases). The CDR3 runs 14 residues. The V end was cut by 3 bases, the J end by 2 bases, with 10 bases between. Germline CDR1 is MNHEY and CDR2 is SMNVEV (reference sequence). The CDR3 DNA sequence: TGTGCCAGCAGTTTTAAAGGGGCCAACACTGAAGCTTTCTTT. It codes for CASSFKGANTEAFF.

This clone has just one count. CDR3: CASSHETGEHTEAFF. CDR3 in DNA: TGCGCCAGCAGCCACGAGACGGGGGAGCACACTGAAGCTTTCTTT. V usage is TRBV4-3 and J usage is TRBJ1-1, with D perhaps TRBD1 (5 bases). The V gene's germline CDR1 is LGHNA and CDR2 YSLEER. Trimming pared 3 bases from V and 3 bases from J, leaving 14 bases between. The CDR3 consists of 15 residues.

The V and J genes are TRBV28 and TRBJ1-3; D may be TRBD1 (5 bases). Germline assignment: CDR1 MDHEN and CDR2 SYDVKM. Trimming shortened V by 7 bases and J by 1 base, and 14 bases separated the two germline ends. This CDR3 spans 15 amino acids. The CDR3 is CASKSTGSSGNTIYF. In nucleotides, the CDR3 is TGTGCCAGCAAATCCACAGGTAGTTCTGGAAACACCATATATTTT.

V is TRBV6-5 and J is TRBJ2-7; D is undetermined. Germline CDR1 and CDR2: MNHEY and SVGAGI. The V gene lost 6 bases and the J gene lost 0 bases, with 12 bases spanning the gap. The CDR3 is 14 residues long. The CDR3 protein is CASSLHSSSYEQYV. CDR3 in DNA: TGTGCCAGCAGCCTCCACAGCAGCTCCTACGAGCAGTACGTC.

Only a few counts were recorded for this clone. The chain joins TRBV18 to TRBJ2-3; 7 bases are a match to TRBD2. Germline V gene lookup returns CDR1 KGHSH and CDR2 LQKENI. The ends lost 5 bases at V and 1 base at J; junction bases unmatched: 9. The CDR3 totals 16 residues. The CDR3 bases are TGTGCCAGCTCAAAGATGACTAGCTCTCGCACAGATACGCAGTATTTT. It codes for CASSKMTSSRTDTQYF.

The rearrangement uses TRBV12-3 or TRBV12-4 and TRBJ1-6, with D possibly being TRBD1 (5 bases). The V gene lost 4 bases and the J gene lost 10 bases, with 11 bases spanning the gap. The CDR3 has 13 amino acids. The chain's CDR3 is CASSYYGDSPLHF. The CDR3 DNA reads TGTGCCAGCAGTTATTATGGGGACTCACCCCTCCACTTT.

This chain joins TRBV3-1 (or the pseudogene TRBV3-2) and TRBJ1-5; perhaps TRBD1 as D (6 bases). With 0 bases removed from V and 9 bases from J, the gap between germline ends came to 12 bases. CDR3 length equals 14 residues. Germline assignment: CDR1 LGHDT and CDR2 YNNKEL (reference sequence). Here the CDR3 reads CASSQEGAGSPQHF. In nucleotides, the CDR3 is TGTGCCAGCAGCCAAGAGGGGGCAGGATCGCCCCAGCATTTT.